The source of this T cell receptor beta chain is a study of blood T cell repertoires in COVID-19. Study background: Researchers got acute and convalescent COVID-19 samples from the United States, Italy and Spain.

Using immunoSEQ multiplex PCR, the repertoire was profiled, and TCRdb retains in-frame clones only, with some absent. The sample holds 410,000 or so clones, 70% to 90% seen once. The CDR3 length is 15 residues. The origin of this receptor is a woman aged 30 to 39 with active or convalescent COVID-19. Source material: peripheral blood. V usage is TRBV21-1 and J usage is TRBJ2-7; TRBD1, the D gene given by the table, was not confirmed from the DNA. TRBV21-1 is recorded as a pseudogene. DNA for the CDR3: TGTGCCAGCAGCCAACAAAACAGGGACCGCTACGAGCAGTACTTC. It encodes CASSQQNRDRYEQYF.